Each of the 20 T cell receptor beta chains below was sequenced from the same sample in a study of blood T cell repertoires in COVID-19. Profiling relied on immunoSEQ multiplex PCR, and the TCRdb table lists in-frame clones only, not all of them. The top ten clones hold roughly 2.8% of a sample with about 160,000 clones, around 74% of them seen once. Sequences were obtained from peripheral blood. The receptors were sampled from a man in his sixties or seventies with acute or convalescent COVID-19.

This clone was found many times. The gene calls are TRBV4-1 and TRBJ2-3, with 9 bases identical to TRBD2. The CDR3 is 21 residues long. Losses at the gene ends were 0 bases for V and 1 base for J; bases not matched to a gene: 17. Germline values: CDR1 MGHRA, CDR2 YSYEKL. Here the CDR3 reads CASSQEEGRGGWPRGTDTQYF. As DNA, the CDR3 is TGCGCCAGCAGCCAAGAAGAAGGGCGGGGGGGCTGGCCCCGGGGCACAGATACGCAGTATTTT.

The chain couples TRBV19 to TRBJ2-7; D is unclear. The germline V gene has CDR1 LNHDA and CDR2 SQIVND (reference sequence). The CDR3 loop spans 12 amino acids. The V gene lost 4 bases and the J gene lost 4 bases, with 8 bases spanning the gap. CDR3 coding DNA: TGTGCCAGTAGTAGTTCAGGTTACGAGCAGTACTTC. This sequence encodes CASSSSGYEQYF. Drawing the rest from reference TRBV19 and TRBJ2-7, the complete variable domain is DGGITQSPKYLFRKEGQNVTLSCEQNLNHDAMYWYRQDPGQGLRLIYYSQIVNDFQKGDIAEGYSVSREKKESFPLTVTSAQKNPTAFYLCASSSSGYEQYFGPGTRLTVT.

There are a few counts of this clone. The genes are TRBV5-5 and TRBJ2-5; perhaps TRBD2 as D (7 bases). The CDR3 consists of 16 residues. The ends were cut back, 4 bases at V and 2 bases at J, with 18 bases in the middle. Germline V gene lookup returns CDR1 SGHKS and CDR2 YYEKEE (reference sequence). CDR3 loop: CASSLNTGRGQETQYF. CDR3 nucleotides: TGTGCCAGCAGCCTCAACACAGGGAGGGGTCAAGAGACCCAGTACTTC.

The chain couples TRBV27 to TRBJ2-3, with D tentatively TRBD2 (5 bases). The germline CDR1 and CDR2 sequences are MNHEY and SMNVEV (reference sequence). V gave up 4 bases and J gave up 4 bases, with 18 bases separating them. This CDR3 has 16 amino acids. The CDR3 DNA follows: TGTGCCAGCAGTTGGCAGTTCACCGGGATCCCAGATACGCAGTATTTT. It is translated as CASSWQFTGIPDTQYF.

This sequence joins TRBV28 and TRBJ2-7; D gene ambiguous. From germline, CDR1 is MDHEN and CDR2 SYDVKM. This CDR3 contains 12 residues. Trimming cost V 6 bases and J 5 bases, with 11 bases left between them. CDR3 nucleotide sequence: TGTGCCAGCAGCCTAAACAGAGACGAGCAGTACTTC. Residues: CASSLNRDEQYF.

The chain employs TRBV27 and TRBJ1-2; 9 nucleotides line up with TRBD1. The CDR3 extends over 14 amino acids. V lost 5 bases, J lost 4 bases, and 5 bases stayed unmatched. CDR1 is MNHEY, CDR2 SMNVEV, per germline (reference sequence). CDR3 sequence: CASSLQGAPYGYTF. In nucleotides, the CDR3 is TGTGCCAGCAGTCTACAGGGGGCTCCCTATGGCTACACCTTC.

J is TRBJ1-2 and V is TRBV29-1, with D perhaps matching TRBD1 (6 bases). Trimming took off 7 bases at V and 7 bases at J, with 13 bases between the two ends. This CDR3 has 11 amino acids. CDR1 is SQVTM and CDR2 is ANQGSEA in the germline V gene. CDR3 sequence (DNA): TGCAGCGGAGTACAGGGTCGTGGCTACACCTTC. It translates to CSGVQGRGYTF. Based on the CDR3 plus reference TRBV29-1 and TRBJ1-2, the full variable domain is SAVISQKPSRDICQRGTSLTIQCQVDSQVTMMFWYRQQPGQSLTLIATANQGSEATYESGFVIDKFPISRPNLTFSTLTVSNMSPEDSSIYLCSGVQGRGYTFGSGTRLTVV.

In its sample, this clone was seen once. Other DNA sequences of this sample code for an identical CDR3. The rearrangement links TRBV6-4 to TRBJ2-2; D remains unclear. Trimming shortened V by 3 bases and J by 1 base, and 6 bases separated the two germline ends. Germline CDR1 MRHNA, CDR2 SNTAGT. The CDR3 contains 14 residues. In nucleotides, the CDR3 is TGTGCCAGCAGTGAGGGCCTGAACACCGGGGAGCTGTTTTTT. This encodes CASSEGLNTGELFF.

This clone occurred once. V gene TRBV19 combines with J gene TRBJ2-6; a weak D match, TRBD2 (6 bases). The germline gives CDR1 LNHDA, CDR2 SQIVND (reference sequence). V was trimmed by 3 bases and J by 2 bases, leaving 11 bases between them. CDR3 length: 16 amino acids. The DNA for the CDR3 is TGTGCCAGTAGTATGGGGGGAAACCCTGGGGCCAACGTCCTGACTTTC. Protein sequence: CASSMGGNPGANVLTF.

V and J are TRBV11-3 and TRBJ2-1, with TRBD2 identical over 7 bases. Germline CDR1 is SGHNT and CDR2 is YENEEA. The CDR3 is 15 amino acids. V was pared by 1 base and J by 4 bases, with 4 bases of the junction left unmatched. CDR3 loop: CASSLAPSGYNEQFF. The DNA for the CDR3 is TGTGCCAGCAGCTTAGCCCCTAGCGGTTACAATGAGCAGTTCTTC.

The CDR3 DNA reads TGTGCCAGCAGCTTAGATCCAGTAGCCAGGGATGAGCAGTTCTTC. Its translation is CASSLDPVARDEQFF. The chain joins TRBV11-3 to TRBJ2-1; D perhaps matches TRBD1 (5 bases). CDR3 length: 15 residues. Germline lookup yields CDR1 SGHNT and CDR2 YENEEA. Trimming took off 0 bases at V and 8 bases at J, with 14 bases between the two ends.

This chain links TRBV12-1 with TRBJ1-1. TRBV12-1 is tagged as a pseudogene. The CDR3 length is 17 residues. CDR3 loop: CASSFPLGGGFLSEAFF. CDR3 sequence (DNA): TGTGCCAGCAGCTTCCCGTTGGGGGGAGGGTTTCTTTCTGAAGCTTTCTTT.

The gene calls are TRBV2 and TRBJ2-1, with 7 bases lining up with TRBD2. The CDR3 consists of 14 residues. Germline lookup yields CDR1 SNHLY and CDR2 FYNNEI. The J segment lost 9 bases and the V segment lost 4 bases, leaving 9 bases of the junction unmatched. The CDR3 here is CASSARAGYSEQFF. The CDR3 DNA follows: TGTGCCAGCAGTGCTCGAGCGGGGTATAGTGAGCAGTTCTTC.

The chain joins TRBV3-1 (or the pseudogene TRBV3-2) to TRBJ2-3; 7 bases line up with TRBD1. Trimming cost V 0 bases and J 6 bases; bases outside gene matches: 6. This CDR3 comprises 15 residues. Germline CDR1 LGHDT, CDR2 YNNKEL (reference sequence). The CDR3 DNA follows: TGTGCCAGCAGCCAAGATCCGACAGGGTCCGATACGCAGTATTTT. This translates into CASSQDPTGSDTQYF.

The chain uses TRBV10-3 and TRBJ2-2, with 11 bases aligning to TRBD1. Germline lookup yields CDR1 ENHRY and CDR2 SYGVKD. The ends lost 3 bases at V and 0 bases at J; junction bases unmatched: 6. The CDR3 extends over 18 amino acids. The CDR3 here is CAISETGTGGANTGELFF. The CDR3 DNA sequence: TGTGCCATCAGTGAAACCGGGACAGGGGGTGCGAACACCGGGGAGCTGTTTTTT.

This clone was seen more than once but under ten times. This chain links TRBV9 with TRBJ2-1; the D gene is possibly TRBD2 (6 bases). V was cut by 4 bases and J by 3 bases, with 14 bases left in between. This CDR3 is built from 15 residues. Germline assignment: CDR1 SGDLS and CDR2 YYNGEE. CDR3 protein: CASSQTGTYYNEQFF. The CDR3 nucleotides read TGTGCCAGCAGCCAGACCGGGACTTACTACAATGAGCAGTTCTTC. The complete variable domain, with remaining parts taken from reference TRBV9 and TRBJ2-1, reads DSGVTQTPKHLITATGQRVTLRCSPRSGDLSVYWYQQSLDQGLQFLIQYYNGEERAKGNILERFSAQQFPDLHSELNLSSLELGDSALYFCASSQTGTYYNEQFFGPGTRLTVL.

This clone was seen a few times. The chain has TRBV5-1 and TRBJ1-1, with 7 bases identical to TRBD1. The CDR3 sequence is 14 residues long. Germline CDR1 and CDR2: SGHRS and YFSETQ. Trimming at V came to 4 bases and at J to 4 bases, leaving 7 bases not matched to a gene. CDR3 sequence reads: CASSKDRKGTEAFF. The CDR3 DNA follows: TGCGCCAGCAGCAAGGACAGGAAGGGCACTGAAGCTTTCTTT.

This chain links TRBV4-1 with TRBJ1-5; D possibly corresponds to TRBD1 (5 bases). Between the trimmed V and J ends, which lost 1 base and 4 bases, there was a span of 14 bases. Germline V gene lookup returns CDR1 MGHRA and CDR2 YSYEKL. The CDR3 loop spans 16 amino acids. CDR3 sequence reads: CASSQVWTSANQPQHF. The CDR3 coding sequence is TGCGCCAGCAGCCAAGTTTGGACATCGGCAAATCAGCCCCAGCATTTT.

The CDR3: CASTAGVSGNTIYF. In DNA form, the CDR3 reads TGCGCCAGCACCGCCGGGGTCTCTGGAAACACCATATATTTT. The chain has TRBV5-1 and TRBJ1-3; D is uncertain. Looked up from germline, CDR1 is SGHRS and CDR2 is YFSETQ. The CDR3 is made up of 14 amino acids. Trimming took 6 bases from V and 0 from J, leaving 10 bases between them.

The CDR3 region has the DNA TGCGCCAGCAGTGAGCGACGGGATGAAGCTTTCTTT. Translating gives CASSERRDEAFF. The chain combines TRBV10-2 with TRBJ1-1, with D uncertain. The CDR3 extends over 12 amino acids. V lost 2 bases, J lost 7 bases, and 8 bases lay in between. Germline CDR1 is WSHSY and CDR2 is SAAADI.